These 30 T cell receptor beta chains came from one sample sequenced in a study of low-dose radiotherapy and immunotherapy resistance in tumors (dated by TCRdb to between 2021 and 2024). Reads for this sample came from an Illumina HiSeq 2500. First-strand cDNA was synthesized using Superscript III and a set of TRAV- and TRBV-specific primers, so that both TCRalpha and TCRbeta chains were covered. TCRs were amplified for 15 to 20 PCR cycles with Phusion, using a constant-region primer paired with the adapter attached to the V primers. TCRdb reworked the public reads: Q25 trimming with fastp, MiXCR clone assembly, productive beta chains retained. Rows matching on CDR3 protein sequence are summarized as one entry with the most common DNA and genes. The sample has under 90,000 distinct CDR3 sequences on record, 15% to 20% of them singletons. The ten top clones hold less than 3.5% of the sample. Sample time point, as interpreted from the label and publication: before trial treatment.

This material consisted of PBMCs, taken before treatment. The receptors were sampled from a male donor with prostate cancer.

This clonotype was counted many times. The chain is built from TRBV20-1 and TRBJ2-2; D gene uncertain. The V end was cut by 0 bases, the J end by 6 bases, with 11 bases between. This CDR3 comprises 14 residues. Germline V gives CDR1 DFQATT, CDR2 SNEGSKA (reference sequence). The CDR3 bases are TGCAGTGCTAGAGACCCATATAGACCCGGGGAGCTGTTTTTT. This encodes CSARDPYRPGELFF.

With respect to this clonotype: This may come from a read error, since a much larger clone is one base off. The chain recombines TRBV6-5 with TRBJ2-2; D is perhaps TRBD1 (6 bases). This CDR3 is built from 14 residues. V was pared by 2 bases and J by 9 bases, with 13 bases between. Germline values: CDR1 MNHEY, CDR2 SVGAGI. CDR3 DNA: TGTGCCAGCAGTTACGGGGGCAGGACCAGGGAGCTGTTTTTT. Its protein is CASSYGGRTRELFF.

This clonotype was seen a few times. A read error likely explains this, since a far larger clone differs by one base. The genes are TRBV6-2 or TRBV6-3 and TRBJ2-1; D unclear. The germline gives CDR1 MNHEY, CDR2 SVGEGT. The CDR3 covers 12 residues. CDR3 DNA: TGTGCCGGCAGTTACTCTTTCAATGAGCAGTTCTTC. Encoded protein: CAGSYSFNEQFF.

This clonotype was seen at least ten times. The V and J genes are TRBV5-4 and TRBJ2-5; possibly TRBD2 for D (5 bases). Trimming pared 2 bases from V and 4 bases from J, leaving 12 bases between. CDR3 size: 14 residues. Germline V gene data show CDR1 as SGHNT and CDR2 as YYREEE (reference sequence). The CDR3 bases are TGTGCCAGCAGCTTTTTGGAGGTTGGAGAGACCCAGTACTTC. Its protein product is CASSFLEVGETQYF.

In its sample, this clonotype was seen many times. The chain employs TRBV9 and TRBJ2-3; 11 positions match TRBD2. The V segment lost 3 bases and the J segment 2 bases; nucleotides outside the gene matches: 14. The CDR3 is made up of 19 amino acids. Germline CDR1 reads SGDLS; CDR2 reads YYNGEE. The CDR3 coding sequence is TGTGCCAGCAGCGACACCGATTCCGGGACTAGCGGAAACACAGATACGCAGTATTTT. Its translation is CASSDTDSGTSGNTDTQYF. Full variable domain (remainder filled in from reference TRBV9 and TRBJ2-3): DSGVTQTPKHLITATGQRVTLRCSPRSGDLSVYWYQQSLDQGLQFLIQYYNGEERAKGNILERFSAQQFPDLHSELNLSSLELGDSALYFCASSDTDSGTSGNTDTQYFGPGTRLTVL.

This clonotype showed up many times. The chain uses TRBV6-5 and TRBJ2-1, with D perhaps matching TRBD2 (6 bases). CDR1 is MNHEY and CDR2 is SVGAGI in the germline V gene. Trimming left V 4 bases short and J 7 bases short, with 14 bases between. The CDR3 runs 14 residues. Here the CDR3 DNA reads TGTGCCAGCAGTTCCATACCGACTAGAAATGAGCAGTTCTTC. The encoded protein is CASSSIPTRNEQFF.

This clonotype was observed many times. This chain links TRBV6-2 or TRBV6-3 with TRBJ2-1, with 13 nucleotides matching TRBD2. This CDR3 is 14 amino acids long. After removal of 8 bases from V and 8 bases from J, the junction contained 6 bases not matched to a gene. Germline-derived CDR1 and CDR2 are MNHEY and SVGEGT. CDR3 loop: CASFRTSGGDEQFF. The CDR3 nucleotides read TGTGCCAGCTTCAGGACTAGCGGGGGCGATGAGCAGTTCTTC.

This chain connects TRBV7-3 to TRBJ2-7; the match to TRBD1 covers 7 bases. CDR1 is SGHTA, CDR2 FQGTGA, per germline. The V gene end was trimmed by 5 bases and the J gene end by 6 bases; junction bases not matched to a gene: 28. This CDR3 has 20 residues. Here the CDR3 reads CASSPKPGTKAGTAFSEQYF. In nucleotides, the CDR3 is TGTGCCAGCAGCCCAAAACCGGGGACCAAAGCCGGGACAGCTTTTAGCGAGCAGTACTTC.

This clonotype was found many times. V and J are TRBV12-3 or TRBV12-4 and TRBJ2-7, with D maybe TRBD2 (5 bases). V gave up 0 bases and J gave up 3 bases, with 12 bases separating them. This CDR3 region has 15 residues. Here the CDR3 reads CASSLARLADYEQYF. The DNA of the CDR3 is TGTGCCAGCAGTTTAGCGCGGCTAGCCGACTACGAGCAGTACTTC.

This clonotype was counted many times. The chain links TRBV11-3 to TRBJ2-2; the match to TRBD1 covers 8 bases. Germline lookup yields CDR1 SGHNT and CDR2 YENEEA. The CDR3 consists of 15 residues. Germline trimming cut 3 bases from V and 8 bases from J; bases unmatched to any gene: 8. The CDR3 loop is CASSFRTGNTGELFF. In DNA form, the CDR3 reads TGTGCCAGCAGCTTCCGGACAGGGAATACTGGGGAGCTGTTTTTT.

As concerns this clonotype: A much larger clone differs by one base, so this may be a read error. The chain has TRBV2 and TRBJ2-1, with 8 positions matching TRBD2. Per the germline V gene, CDR1 is SNHLY and CDR2 is FYNNEI. This CDR3 has 15 residues. CDR3 residues: CASSVGISGDNEQIF. In DNA form, the CDR3 reads TGTGCCAGCAGTGTGGGGATTAGCGGGGACAATGAGCAGATCTTC.

This clonotype was counted ten times or more. The V call is TRBV6-2 or TRBV6-3, the J call TRBJ1-2; no clear D. Germline CDR1 MNHEY, CDR2 SVGEGT. The CDR3 has 13 residues. Trimming stripped 4 bases from V and 2 bases from J, with 8 bases between. The CDR3 sequence: CASSFRGNYGYTF. In DNA, the CDR3 is TGTGCCAGCAGTTTCCGGGGAAACTATGGCTACACCTTC.

This clonotype was recorded many times. This chain joins TRBV20-1 and TRBJ2-7, with TRBD2 matching 8 bases. J lost 7 bases, V lost 0 bases, and 14 bases had no gene match. CDR1 and CDR2 from the germline V gene are DFQATT and SNEGSKA (reference sequence). The CDR3 is 16 amino acids. For the CDR3, the DNA is TGCAGTGCTAGAGATCTGATTGGCGGGGGGAGGCCTGAGCAGTACTTC. Amino acids: CSARDLIGGGRPEQYF.

By proportion, this clonotype is medium-sized (0.01 to 0.1%). The J gene is TRBJ2-1, the V gene TRBV29-1; D is undetermined. The germline V and J ends were trimmed by 6 bases and 4 bases, with 7 bases remaining between them. Germline loops: CDR1 SQVTM, CDR2 ANQGSEA. The CDR3 has 11 residues. The CDR3 reads CSVAKYNEQFF. CDR3 in DNA: TGCAGCGTAGCAAAATACAATGAGCAGTTCTTC.

This clonotype was detected ten times or more. The chain uses TRBV30 and TRBJ2-3; 8 bases fit TRBD2. Germline assignment: CDR1 GTSNPN and CDR2 SVGIG (reference sequence). The CDR3 has 15 amino acids. With 5 bases clipped from V and 2 bases from J, the junction kept 9 bases outside the gene matches. The CDR3 DNA is TGTGCCTGGGGTATGGCGGGGGGTATCACAGATACGCAGTATTTT. As protein: CAWGMAGGITDTQYF.

This clonotype has at least ten counts. The rearrangement links TRBV7-2 to TRBJ2-7, with 9 bases identical to TRBD2. CDR1 is SGHTA, CDR2 FQGNSA, per germline. The CDR3 is 15 residues long. V shed 1 base and J 9 bases; nucleotides not matched to a gene: 10. The CDR3 here is CASSLDGGGGWGQYF. The CDR3 DNA follows: TGTGCCAGCAGCTTAGACGGCGGGGGGGGTTGGGGGCAGTACTTC.

About this clonotype itself: Being one base from a much bigger clone, this may be a read error. The V gene is TRBV25-1, the J gene TRBJ1-2; possibly TRBD1 for D (5 bases). CDR3 length: 12 residues. CDR1 MGHDK and CDR2 SYGVNS come from the germline V gene. Trimming shortened V by 8 bases and J by 3 bases, and 10 bases separated the two germline ends. This CDR3 is CASGGDDYGYTF. The CDR3 DNA reads as TGTGCCAGCGGGGGGGACGACTATGGCTACACCTTC.

This clonotype was counted ten times or more. This chain joins TRBV5-1 and TRBJ2-7; 8 bases agree with TRBD1. After removal of 4 bases from V and 4 bases from J, the junction contained 7 bases not matched to a gene. The CDR3 has 14 amino acids. Looked up from germline, CDR1 is SGHRS and CDR2 is YFSETQ. The CDR3 region is CASSPQGAGYEQYF. The CDR3, as DNA: TGCGCCAGCAGCCCTCAGGGGGCAGGATACGAGCAGTACTTC. Supplemented by reference TRBV5-1 and TRBJ2-7, the full variable domain reads KAGVTQTPRYLIKTRGQQVTLSCSPISGHRSVSWYQQTPGQGLQFLFEYFSETQRNKGNFPGRFSGRQFSNSRSEMNVSTLELGDSALYLCASSPQGAGYEQYFGPGTRLTVT.

V gene TRBV5-4 combines with J gene TRBJ2-7; D possibly uses TRBD1 or TRBD2 (5 bases each). The V end was cut by 3 bases, the J end by 12 bases, with 22 bases between. The V gene's germline CDR1 is SGHNT and CDR2 YYREEE (reference sequence). This CDR3 is 14 amino acids long. The CDR3 nucleotides are TGTGCCAGCAGCTATGGGACGCAGGATACCCCGGGGTACTTC. This sequence encodes CASSYGTQDTPGYF.

This clonotype was seen ten or more times. This chain connects TRBV6-5 to TRBJ2-3; a weak D match, TRBD1 (6 bases). This CDR3 spans 13 amino acids. The germline V and J ends were trimmed by 2 bases and 7 bases, with 10 bases remaining between them. Germline-derived CDR1 and CDR2 are MNHEY and SVGAGI. The CDR3 sequence: CASSYATGYTQYF. Written as DNA, the CDR3 is TGTGCCAGCAGTTACGCCACAGGGTATACGCAGTATTTT.

This clonotype was found many times. The genes are TRBV20-1 and TRBJ2-7, with 7 bases aligning to TRBD2. Germline V gene data show CDR1 as DFQATT and CDR2 as SNEGSKA (reference sequence). CDR3 size: 16 residues. V lost 6 bases, J lost 3 bases, and 17 bases stayed unmatched. The CDR3 nucleotides read TGCAGTGCGGAGGACCTTCAAAGCGGGGAAGGCTACGAGCAGTACTTC. Translating gives CSAEDLQSGEGYEQYF.

A note on this clonotype: This likely came from a read error, as a far larger clone is one base away. The chain is built from TRBV6-6 and TRBJ2-3; D unresolved. The CDR3 spans 14 residues. Between the trimmed V and J ends, which lost 5 bases and 1 base, there was a span of 10 bases. Germline V gene sequence: CDR1 MNHNY, CDR2 SVGAGI (reference sequence). The CDR3 loop is CASSEGMGTDTQYF. CDR3 bases: TGTGCCAGCAGTGAAGGGATGGGCACAGATACGCAGTATTTT.

Concerning this clonotype itself: This is likely an artifact of a read error, given a far larger clone one base away. This chain connects TRBV5-3 to TRBJ1-1, with D maybe TRBD1 (5 bases). TRBV5-3 qualifies as an ORF whose function is uncertain. This CDR3 region has 14 residues. In DNA, the CDR3 is TGTGCCAGCAGCTTTTCAGGGATGAACACTGAAGTTTTCTTT. Translating it yields CASSFSGMNTEVFF.

This clonotype was detected ten times or more. V is TRBV7-9 and J is TRBJ2-6; D unclear. This CDR3 is 14 amino acids long. Trimming left V 6 bases short and J 2 bases short, with 8 bases between. Germline assignment: CDR1 SEHNR and CDR2 FQNEAQ (reference sequence). The CDR3 DNA is TGTGCCAGCAGAGGGTCGGCTGGGGCCAACGTCCTGACTTTC. Protein product: CASRGSAGANVLTF.

This clonotype was counted many times. The CDR3 DNA reads TGCAGTGCTACCCAACTAGCGGGGGGACCCAATGAGCAGTTCTTC. Translation: CSATQLAGGPNEQFF. The chain combines TRBV20-1 with TRBJ2-1, with 12 bases matching TRBD2. The CDR3 contains 15 residues. The germline V gene has CDR1 DFQATT and CDR2 SNEGSKA (reference sequence). V shed 4 bases and J 6 bases; nucleotides not matched to a gene: 7.

This clonotype came up once. It differs at one base from a far larger clone, so likely a read error. This rearrangement joins TRBV12-3 or TRBV12-4 to TRBJ1-2; weak D call: TRBD1 (6 bases). The CDR3 totals 17 residues. The V and J ends lost 7 bases and 5 bases respectively, with 26 bases between them. This CDR3 is CASNPAQIKQGLYGYTF. DNA for the CDR3: TGTGCCAGCAATCCCGCGCAAATTAAACAGGGCCTATATGGCTACACCTTC.

This clonotype appeared many times. The chain combines TRBV25-1 with TRBJ2-7, with 7 nucleotides matching TRBD1. The trim removed 6 bases at V and 5 bases at J, leaving 25 bases unmatched. Germline V CDR1 and CDR2: MGHDK, SYGVNS. The CDR3 consists of 19 residues. The DNA for the CDR3 is TGTGCCAGCAGCCCCCCCCGGGACAGATTAGAGGGGATTCCCCACGAGCAGTACTTC. It is translated as CASSPPRDRLEGIPHEQYF.

This clonotype was recorded at least ten times. The chain has TRBV11-2 and TRBJ2-7, with D possibly being TRBD2 (6 bases). This CDR3 spans 15 amino acids. Trimming took 4 bases from V and 2 from J, leaving 15 bases between them. CDR1 and CDR2 (germline): SGHAT, FQNNGV. This CDR3 reads CASSSNPSAPYEQYF. The CDR3 DNA sequence: TGTGCCAGCAGCTCTAACCCTAGCGCGCCCTACGAGCAGTACTTC.

This clonotype has a count of ten or more. The gene calls are TRBV6-5 and TRBJ1-2; 8 positions match TRBD1. Losses at the gene ends were 5 bases for V and 8 bases for J; bases not matched to a gene: 13. This CDR3 is 15 amino acids long. Germline CDR1 is MNHEY and CDR2 is SVGAGI. CDR3: CASSPDRESPRGYTF. The CDR3 coding sequence is TGTGCCAGCAGTCCGGACAGGGAATCCCCGCGAGGCTACACCTTC.

This clonotype has at least ten counts. A junction boundary mismatches the germline segment, possibly from a read error. The chain carries TRBV2 and TRBJ2-2; 9 nucleotides agree with TRBD2. The germline V gene encodes CDR1 SNHLY and CDR2 FYNNEI. CDR3 length equals 16 residues. The CDR3 protein is CASREGSGGHTGELFF. Written as DNA, the CDR3 is TGTGCCAGCAGGGAAGGGAGCGGGGGGCACACCGGGGAGCTGTTTTTT.